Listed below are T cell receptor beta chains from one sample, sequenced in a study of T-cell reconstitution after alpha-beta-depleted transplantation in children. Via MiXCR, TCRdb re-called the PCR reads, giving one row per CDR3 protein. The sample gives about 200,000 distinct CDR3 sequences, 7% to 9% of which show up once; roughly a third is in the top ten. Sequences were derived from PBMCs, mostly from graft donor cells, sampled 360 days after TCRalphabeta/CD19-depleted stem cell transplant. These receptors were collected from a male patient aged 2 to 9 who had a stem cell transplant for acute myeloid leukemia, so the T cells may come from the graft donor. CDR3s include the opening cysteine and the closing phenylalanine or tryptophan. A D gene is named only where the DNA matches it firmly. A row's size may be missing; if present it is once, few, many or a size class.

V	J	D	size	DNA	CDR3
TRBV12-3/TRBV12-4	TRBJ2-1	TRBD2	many	TGTGCCAGCAGTTGGGGACTATCCTCCAATGAGCAGTTCTTC	CASSWGLSSNEQFF
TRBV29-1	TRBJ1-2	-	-	TGCAGCGTTGAGGGGACCTCGGGCTATGGCTACACCTTC	CSVEGTSGYGYTF
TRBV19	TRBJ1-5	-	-	TGTGCCAGTAGCCACGGCGGCAATCAGCCCCAGCATTTT	CASSHGGNQPQHF
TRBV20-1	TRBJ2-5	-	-	TGCAGTGCTAGACCCTCGGTTCGGGAGACCCAGTACTTC	CSARPSVRETQYF
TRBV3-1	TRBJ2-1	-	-	TGTGCCAGCAGCCAAGGGGAGTTCGGCTCCTACAATGAGCAGTTCTTC	CASSQGEFGSYNEQFF
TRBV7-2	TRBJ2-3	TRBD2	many	TGTGCCAGCAGCTTAGCGGGTGGAGCTAGCGGGGGGGCCCGAGATACGCAGTATTTT	CASSLAGGASGGARDTQYF
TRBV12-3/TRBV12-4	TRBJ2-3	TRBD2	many	TGTGCCAGCAGTTTTGGGAGCGGGAGGACCGCAGATACGCAGTATTTT	CASSFGSGRTADTQYF
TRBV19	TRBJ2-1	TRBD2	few	TGTGCCAGTAGTATGATCCGGGGACTAGCAGGGAATGAGCAGTTCTTC	CASSMIRGLAGNEQFF
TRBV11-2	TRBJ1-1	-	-	TGTGCCAGCAGCTTAGATCCCGGCAGGGCCAAGGCTTTCTTT	CASSLDPGRAKAFF
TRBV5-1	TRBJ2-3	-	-	TGCGCCAGCAGCTTGGGACACCCGAGTGGGACAGATACGCAGTATTTT	CASSLGHPSGTDTQYF
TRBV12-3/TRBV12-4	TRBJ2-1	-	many	TGTGCCAGCAGGGGACCCCCTTCGGGAAGCGAGTTCTTC	CASRGPPSGSEFF
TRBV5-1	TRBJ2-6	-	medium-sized	TGCGCCAGCAGCTTGGGCGACTCTGGGGCCAACGTCCTGACTTTC	CASSLGDSGANVLTF
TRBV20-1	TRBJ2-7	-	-	TGCAGTGCTCAATCAGGGGGGTACGAGCAGTACTTC	CSAQSGGYEQYF
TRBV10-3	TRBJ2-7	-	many	TGTGCCATCAACTACAGAGTGGGATACGAGCAGTACTTC	CAINYRVGYEQYF
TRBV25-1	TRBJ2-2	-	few	TGTGCCAGCAGCGTCGGACAGAACACCGGGGAGCTGTTTTTT	CASSVGQNTGELFF
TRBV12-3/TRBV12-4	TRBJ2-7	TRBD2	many	TGTGCCAGCAGTTTAGGTGGGAGGGCCTACGAGCAGTACTTC	CASSLGGRAYEQYF
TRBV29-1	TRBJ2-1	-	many	TGCAGCGTTGTGCCCAAACACAATGAGCAGTTCTTC	CSVVPKHNEQFF
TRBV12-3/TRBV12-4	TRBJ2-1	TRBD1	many	TGTGCCAGCAGTTTAACAGGGGGCGCCTACAATGAGCAGTTCTTC	CASSLTGGAYNEQFF
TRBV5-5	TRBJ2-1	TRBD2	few	TGTGCCAGCAGCTTGGCCAGGCGGGAGCCCCTCAATGAGCAGTTCTTC	CASSLARREPLNEQFF
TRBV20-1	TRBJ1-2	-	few	TGCAGTGCCGTTTCCTACCTAATCCGCTATGGCTACACCTTC	CSAVSYLIRYGYTF
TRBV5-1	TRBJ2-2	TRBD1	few	TGCGCCAGCAGCTTGATGGACAGGGGGGGCACCGGGGAGCTGTTTTTT	CASSLMDRGGTGELFF
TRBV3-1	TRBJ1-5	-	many	TGTGCCAGCAGCCAACAGGGAAGCAATCAGCCCCAGCATTTT	CASSQQGSNQPQHF